This T cell receptor beta chain appears in the sequencing data of a study of T cell clusters in autoimmune cytopenias. TRB was amplified from 250 ng of peripheral blood genomic DNA per sample. Germline V lookup: CDR1 PRHDT, CDR2 FYEKMQ (reference sequence). This CDR3 contains 15 residues. TRB was amplified by touch-down multiplex PCR, primer pools A and B combined. Following a re-call of the multiplex PCR reads, TCRdb has one entry per CDR3 protein and lacks DNA. This table holds roughly 5,100 distinct CDR3 sequences. Concerning this clonotype itself: Its antigen is as yet unknown.

Whole-study results and caveats: TRB repertoire shifts in secondary cytopenia and chronic lymphocytic leukemia mostly reflected lymphoma, not autoimmunity. The T cell clusters came from computational analysis alone and lack functional validation. Healthy donors had about 3.1-fold more exclusive TRB clusters than active autoimmune hepatitis patients.

Sequencing used peripheral blood. The chain employs TRBV13 and TRBJ2-1; no DNA is available, so the TRBD2 call from TCRdb remains unchecked. The receptor was isolated from a human donor with an autoimmune cytopenia or autoimmune hepatitis (not recorded which). This chain's CDR3 is CASSLRLGLPGEQFF.